This T cell receptor (beta chain) was sequenced during a study of CD8+ T cells in alopecia areata. The study, taken as a whole, reports: The study found TCR sharing across patients less clear than in mice, possibly for HLA reasons.

V was cut by 4 bases and J by 5 bases, with 14 bases left in between. Germline V lookup: CDR1 GTSNPN, CDR2 SVGIG (reference sequence). CDR3 size: 13 residues. Isolated RNA was reverse transcribed into cDNA used as the sequencing template. Sequencing was performed with immunoSEQ multiplex PCR; in TCRdb, only in-frame clones are kept and a portion is missing. The profile shows more than 90,000 clones, roughly 68% of them singletons. A note on this clone: What it binds is not known.

The chain uses TRBV30 and TRBJ1-2; D is perhaps TRBD1 (6 bases). The source of this sequence is a human donor in good health. Specimen: CD4+ T cells sorted from blood. The CDR3 loop reads CAWKPAGEYGYTF. The CDR3 coding sequence is TGTGCCTGGAAGCCGGCAGGGGAATATGGCTACACCTTC.